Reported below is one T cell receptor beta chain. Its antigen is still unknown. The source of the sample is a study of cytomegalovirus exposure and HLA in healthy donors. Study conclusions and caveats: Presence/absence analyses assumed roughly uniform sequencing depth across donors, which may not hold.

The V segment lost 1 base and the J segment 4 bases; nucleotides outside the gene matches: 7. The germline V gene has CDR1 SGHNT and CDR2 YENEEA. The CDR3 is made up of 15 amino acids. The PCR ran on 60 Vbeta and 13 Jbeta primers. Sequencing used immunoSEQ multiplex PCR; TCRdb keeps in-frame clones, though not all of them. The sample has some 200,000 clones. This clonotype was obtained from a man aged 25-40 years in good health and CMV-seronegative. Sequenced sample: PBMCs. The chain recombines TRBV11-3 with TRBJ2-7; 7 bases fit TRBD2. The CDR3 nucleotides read TGTGCCAGCAGCTTAGCGCGGGGGAATCTTTACGAGCAGTACTTC. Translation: CASSLARGNLYEQYF.